This TCR beta chain stems from a study of control samples from healthy donors and cancer patients. The CDR3 contains 15 residues. V shed 3 bases, J shed 4 bases, and the junction held 7 bases outside the gene matches. Per germline, CDR1 SGHRS and CDR2 YFSETQ. TCRdb's table, derived via immunoSEQ multiplex PCR, lists solely in-frame clones and lacks some. The data contain approximately 170,000 clones, 70% to 90% of them singletons. This clone was counted a single time. Sequencing used blood. This chain links TRBV5-1 with TRBJ2-3, with TRBD1 matching 8 bases. This TCR derives from a woman aged 25 to 39 in good health. The CDR3 spells CASSWTGSPADTQYF. CDR3 DNA sequence: TGCGCCAGCAGCTGGACAGGGAGTCCCGCAGATACGCAGTATTTT.